These 3 T cell receptor beta chains originate from one sample sequenced in a study of T and B cells in COVID-19 patients. Each TRB amplification used about 250-550 ng of genomic DNA from blood. Multiplex PCR with BIOMED2 TRB-A/B primer pools amplified TRB rearrangements. Each CDR3 protein gets one entry after TCRdb re-called the multiplex PCR reads with MiXCR. The table records 6,000 or so distinct CDR3 sequences, roughly a quarter of them present only once. The sample was blood. Receptors were obtained from a human donor with active COVID-19.

The J gene is TRBJ2-6, the V gene TRBV7-2; D call uncertain. CDR1 is SGHTA, CDR2 FQGNSA, per germline. Trimming cost V 5 bases and J 2 bases, with 13 bases left between them. The CDR3 spans 16 residues. CDR3 residues: CASSTAPSAGANVLTF. The CDR3 nucleotides are TGTGCCAGCAGCACGGCCCCAAGCGCTGGGGCCAACGTCCTGACTTTC.

The sample holds a few counts of this clonotype. This rearrangement joins TRBV7-2 to TRBJ2-7; D not certain. Germline loops: CDR1 SGHTA, CDR2 FQGNSA. The CDR3 runs to 14 residues. V was pared by 5 bases and J by 6 bases, with 17 bases between. The CDR3 loop is CASSLGPDEAEQYF. For the CDR3, the DNA is TGTGCCAGCAGCCTCGGGCCGGATGAGGCCGAGCAGTACTTC.

By share, this clonotype ranks as medium-sized (0.01 to 0.1%). The chain links TRBV6-5 to TRBJ1-6; D gene uncertain. V lost 6 bases to trimming and J lost 7 bases, with 13 bases between them. Germline assignment: CDR1 MNHEY and CDR2 SVGAGI. The CDR3 is 14 residues long. CDR3 in DNA: TGTGCCAGCAGACTACAAAGGGTGAATTCACCCCTCCACTTT. Protein: CASRLQRVNSPLHF.